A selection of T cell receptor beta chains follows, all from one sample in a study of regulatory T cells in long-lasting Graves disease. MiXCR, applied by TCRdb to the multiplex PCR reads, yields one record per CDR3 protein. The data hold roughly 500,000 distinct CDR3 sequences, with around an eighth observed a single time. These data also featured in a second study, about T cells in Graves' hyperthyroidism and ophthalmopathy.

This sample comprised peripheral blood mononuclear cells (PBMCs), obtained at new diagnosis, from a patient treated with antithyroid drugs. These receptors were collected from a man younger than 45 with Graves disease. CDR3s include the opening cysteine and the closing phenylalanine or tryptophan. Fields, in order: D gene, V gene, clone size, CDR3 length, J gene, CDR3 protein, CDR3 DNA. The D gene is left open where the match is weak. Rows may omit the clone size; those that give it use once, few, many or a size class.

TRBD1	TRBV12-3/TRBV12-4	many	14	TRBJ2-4	CASSLGQGGNIQYF	TGTGCCAGCAGCCTCGGACAGGGAGGAAACATTCAGTACTTC
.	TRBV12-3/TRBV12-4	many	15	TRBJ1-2	CASSFQENRNYGYTF	TGTGCCAGCAGTTTCCAAGAGAATCGTAACTATGGCTACACCTTC
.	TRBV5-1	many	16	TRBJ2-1	CASSTGRVSSYNEQFF	TGCGCCAGCAGCACCGGACGGGTGAGCTCCTACAATGAGCAGTTCTTC
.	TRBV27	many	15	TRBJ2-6	CASSLALGGANVLTF	TGTGCCAGCAGTTTAGCGCTAGGTGGGGCCAACGTCCTGACTTTC
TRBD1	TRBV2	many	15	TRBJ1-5	CASSQDRGINQPQHF	TGTGCCAGCAGTCAGGACAGGGGCATTAATCAGCCCCAGCATTTT
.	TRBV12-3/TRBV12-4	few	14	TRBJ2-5	CASNLGRLQETQYF	TGTGCCAGCAATCTGGGACGGCTCCAAGAGACCCAGTACTTC
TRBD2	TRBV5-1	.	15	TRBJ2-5	CASSLVGGTERTQYF	TGCGCCAGCAGCTTGGTCGGGGGGACTGAAAGGACCCAGTACTTC
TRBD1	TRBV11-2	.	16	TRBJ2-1	CASSPLGQGFRSEQFF	TGTGCCAGCAGCCCGCTTGGACAGGGCTTTAGGAGTGAGCAGTTCTTC
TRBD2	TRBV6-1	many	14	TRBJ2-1	CASSPSGSEDEQFF	TGTGCCAGCAGTCCTAGCGGGAGCGAAGATGAGCAGTTCTTC
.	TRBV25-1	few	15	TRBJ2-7	CASSESKGSTAEQYF	TGTGCCAGCAGTGAATCGAAAGGGTCGACGGCCGAGCAGTACTTC
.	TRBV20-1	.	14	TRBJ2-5	CSVVTAVLQETQYF	TGCAGTGTAGTGACAGCGGTACTTCAAGAGACCCAGTACTTC
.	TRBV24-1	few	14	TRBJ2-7	CATSVRGGGSEQYF	TGTGCCACCAGTGTTCGTGGAGGGGGCAGCGAGCAGTACTTC
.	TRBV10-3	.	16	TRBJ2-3	CAISATFGQGTDTQYF	TGTGCCATCAGTGCGACTTTCGGGCAGGGCACAGATACGCAGTATTTT
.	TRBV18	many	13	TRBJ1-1	CASSPGAYTEAFF	TGTGCCAGCTCACCAGGGGCATACACTGAAGCTTTCTTT
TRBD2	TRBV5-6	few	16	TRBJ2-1	CASSYGSGSPYNEQFF	TGTGCCAGCAGCTACGGAAGCGGGAGCCCCTACAATGAGCAGTTCTTC
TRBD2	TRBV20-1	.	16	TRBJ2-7	CSVKTGLAGLSYEQYF	TGCAGTGTCAAAACGGGACTAGCGGGCCTCTCCTACGAGCAGTACTTC
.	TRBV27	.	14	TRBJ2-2	CASSSGRITGELFF	TGTGCCAGCAGTTCGGGCAGAATCACCGGGGAGCTGTTTTTT
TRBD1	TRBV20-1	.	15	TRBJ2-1	CSASFGQGAYNEQFF	TGCAGTGCTAGTTTCGGACAGGGGGCATACAATGAGCAGTTCTTC
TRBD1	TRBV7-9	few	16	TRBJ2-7	CASSFNPGQGSYEQYF	TGTGCCAGCAGCTTTAACCCGGGACAGGGCTCCTACGAGCAGTACTTC
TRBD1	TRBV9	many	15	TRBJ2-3	CASSVEGQGTDTQYF	TGTGCCAGCAGCGTAGAGGGACAGGGTACAGATACGCAGTATTTT
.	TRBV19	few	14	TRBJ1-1	CASSIDSFLSEAFF	TGTGCCAGTAGTATAGATTCTTTCCTCTCTGAAGCTTTCTTT
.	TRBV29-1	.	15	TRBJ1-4	CSVRPGSATNEKLFF	TGCAGCGTCAGACCGGGCTCCGCAACTAATGAAAAACTGTTTTTT
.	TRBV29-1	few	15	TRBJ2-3	CSATRAWRSTDTQYF	TGCAGCGCGACCAGAGCATGGCGGAGCACAGATACGCAGTATTTT
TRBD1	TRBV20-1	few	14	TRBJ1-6	CSAGRTGVNSPLHF	TGCAGTGCGGGCCGGACAGGGGTAAATTCACCCCTCCACTTT
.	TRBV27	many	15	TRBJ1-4	CASSALLPREEKLFF	TGTGCCAGCAGTGCCCTTTTGCCAAGGGAAGAAAAACTGTTTTTT
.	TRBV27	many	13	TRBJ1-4	CASAREVNEKLFF	TGTGCCAGCGCAAGGGAAGTTAATGAAAAACTGTTTTTT
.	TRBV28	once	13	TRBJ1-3	CASSSLPGNTIYF	TGTGCCAGCAGTTCTCTGCCCGGAAACACCATATATTTT
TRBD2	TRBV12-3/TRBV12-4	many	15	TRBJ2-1	CASSLKAGPYNEQFF	TGTGCCAGCAGTTTAAAAGCGGGGCCCTACAATGAGCAGTTCTTC
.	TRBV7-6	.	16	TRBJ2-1	CASSLRQGSGNNEQFF	TGTGCCAGCAGCTTGAGGCAGGGGAGTGGGAACAATGAGCAGTTCTTC
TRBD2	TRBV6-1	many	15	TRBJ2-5	CASMLGLANEETQYF	TGTGCCAGCATGTTAGGACTAGCAAATGAAGAGACCCAGTACTTC
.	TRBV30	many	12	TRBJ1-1	CAGGQRDTEAFF	TGTGCCGGCGGACAGAGGGACACTGAAGCTTTCTTT
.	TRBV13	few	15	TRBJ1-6	CASSLGDVNNSPLHF	TGTGCCAGCAGCTTAGGGGACGTAAATAATTCACCCCTCCACTTT
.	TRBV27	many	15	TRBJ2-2	CASKAWTLNTGELFF	TGTGCCAGCAAAGCTTGGACATTGAACACCGGGGAGCTGTTTTTT
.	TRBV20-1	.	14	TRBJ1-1	CSASMGWGGTEAFF	TGCAGTGCTAGCATGGGATGGGGCGGGACTGAAGCTTTCTTT
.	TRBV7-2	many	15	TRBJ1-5	CASSLVSGSNQPQHF	TGTGCCAGCAGCTTAGTTAGTGGCAGCAATCAGCCCCAGCATTTT
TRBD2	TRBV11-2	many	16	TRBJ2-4	CASSSLAGGARNIQYF	TGTGCCAGCAGCTCTTTAGCGGGAGGGGCAAGGAACATTCAGTACTTC
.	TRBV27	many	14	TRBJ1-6	CASSQATDNSPLHF	TGTGCCAGCAGTCAGGCGACAGATAATTCACCCCTCCACTTT
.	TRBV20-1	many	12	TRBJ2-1	CSARTQYNEQFF	TGCAGTGCTAGGACTCAATACAATGAGCAGTTCTTC
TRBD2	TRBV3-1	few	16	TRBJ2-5	CASSLPLGAGQETQYF	TGTGCCAGCAGCCTCCCCTTAGGAGCGGGGCAAGAGACCCAGTACTTC
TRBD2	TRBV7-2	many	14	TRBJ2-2	CASSPGLGSGELFF	TGTGCCAGCAGCCCGGGACTAGGGTCCGGGGAGCTGTTTTTT
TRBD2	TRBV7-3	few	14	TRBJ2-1	CASSLGGSDNEQFF	TGTGCCAGCAGCTTGGGCGGGAGCGACAATGAGCAGTTCTTC
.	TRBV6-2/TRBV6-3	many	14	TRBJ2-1	CASSRSHSYNEQFF	TGTGCCAGCAGCCGGAGCCACTCCTACAATGAGCAGTTCTTC
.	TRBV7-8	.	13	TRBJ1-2	CASSFSGTSGYTF	TGTGCCAGCAGCTTCTCCGGGACATCCGGCTACACCTTC
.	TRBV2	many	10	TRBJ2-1	CASRGHALNF	TGTGCCAGCAGGGGACACGCCTTAAACTTC
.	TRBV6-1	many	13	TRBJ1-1	CASALLMNTEAFF	TGTGCCAGCGCGTTACTTATGAACACTGAAGCTTTCTTT
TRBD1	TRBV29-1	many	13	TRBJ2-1	CSVGQGSYNEQFF	TGCAGCGTGGGACAGGGCTCCTACAATGAGCAGTTCTTC
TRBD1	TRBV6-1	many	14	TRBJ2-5	CASRGTGYQETQYF	TGTGCCAGCAGGGGGACAGGGTACCAAGAGACCCAGTACTTC
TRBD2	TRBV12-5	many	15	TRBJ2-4	CASGLKAGDKNIQYF	TGTGCTAGTGGTTTAAAAGCGGGGGACAAAAACATTCAGTACTTC
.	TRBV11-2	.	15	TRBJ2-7	CASSRVVGVVHEQYF	TGTGCCAGCAGCAGAGTCGTCGGGGTAGTACACGAGCAGTACTTC
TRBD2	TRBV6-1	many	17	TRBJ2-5	CASRKRLAGEFQETQYF	TGTGCCAGCAGGAAGAGACTAGCGGGAGAGTTCCAAGAGACCCAGTACTTC
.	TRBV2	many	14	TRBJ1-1	CASSTGLRDTEAFF	TGTGCCAGCAGTACAGGCCTCCGCGACACTGAAGCTTTCTTT
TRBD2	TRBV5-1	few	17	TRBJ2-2	CASSLRNLAGNTGELFF	TGCGCCAGCAGCTTACGGAACCTAGCGGGTAACACCGGGGAGCTGTTTTTT
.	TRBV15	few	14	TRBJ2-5	CATSEGRDQETQYF	TGTGCCACCAGCGAAGGGCGGGACCAAGAGACCCAGTACTTC